This T cell receptor (beta chain) was found in a study of blood T cell repertoires in COVID-19. About the research overall: The United States, Italy and Spain supplied acute and convalescent COVID-19 samples. PBMCs, B-cell-depleted T cells, or T cells provided the cDNA or gDNA that made up the material.

Trimming pared 5 bases from V and 5 bases from J, leaving 15 bases between. Germline values: CDR1 MNHEY, CDR2 SVGEGT. This CDR3 region has 14 residues. Original processing notes: Amplifying reference gene primers gave estimates of nucleated cell counts. Repertoires were generated with immunoSEQ multiplex PCR, while TCRdb's copy carries only in-frame clones and drops some. V and J calls and clone size follow that table, whereas D and trimming were derived from the DNA. This table holds roughly 35,000 clones, approximately 90% found once. The V gene is TRBV6-2 or TRBV6-3, the J gene TRBJ2-5, with TRBD2 as a possible D gene (5 bases). Sequencing was carried out using peripheral blood. The TCR comes from a man aged 50 to 59 with active or convalescent COVID-19. CDR3: CASSPLAARETQYF. CDR3 nucleotide sequence: TGTGCCAGCAGTCCGCTAGCAGCCCGGGAGACCCAGTACTTC.